The T cell receptor beta chain described here comes from a study of molecular identifiers for immune sequencing clone quantification. Study in general: In replicates, RNA from approximately 22,000 or 94,000 naive CD8 cells was split five ways, four sequenced. Whole-study findings and limits: Effector cells kept over 99% of their molecules in clones above 20 RNA copies, while naive cells kept under 1% there.

It was from roughly 20,000 to 1,000,000 sorted cells, with 10%, 30% or 50% RNA, that naive CD8 libraries came. The V segment lost 4 bases and the J segment 3 bases; nucleotides outside the gene matches: 9. CDR1 is LGHDT and CDR2 is YNNKEL in the germline V gene (reference sequence). The CDR3 consists of 15 residues. This clonotype was detected ten times or more. Its antigen is unknown. Libraries of bulk TCR were made by previously described methods (with listed TCR primers). MiXCR, run by TCRdb on the PCR reads, gives a single entry per CDR3 protein. The sample contains over 600,000 distinct CDR3 sequences, roughly 21% of which appear only once.

Sequenced material: naive CD8+ T cells from blood, with Jurkat cell RNA spiked in. Described subset: FACS-sorted CD8+CD4-CCR7+CD45RA+ naive T cells. The TCR was taken from a human donor in good health. Some libraries in this study had Jurkat cell RNA spiked in. The chain employs TRBV3-1 and TRBJ2-7; 7 positions match TRBD1. The CDR3 loop reads CASSPNTGVRYEQYF. CDR3 nucleotide sequence: TGTGCCAGCAGCCCCAATACAGGGGTACGCTACGAGCAGTACTTC.